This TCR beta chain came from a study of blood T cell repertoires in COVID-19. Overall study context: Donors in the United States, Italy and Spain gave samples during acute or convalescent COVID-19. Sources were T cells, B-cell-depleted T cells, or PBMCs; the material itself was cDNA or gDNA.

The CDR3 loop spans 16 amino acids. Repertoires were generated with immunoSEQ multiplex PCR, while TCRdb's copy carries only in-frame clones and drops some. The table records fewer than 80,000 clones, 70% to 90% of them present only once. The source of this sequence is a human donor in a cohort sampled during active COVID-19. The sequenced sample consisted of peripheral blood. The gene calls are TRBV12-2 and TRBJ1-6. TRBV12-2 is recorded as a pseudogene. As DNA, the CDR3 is TGTGCAAGTCGCTTAATGCATCTTGACTACAATTCACCCCTCCACTTT. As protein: CASRLMHLDYNSPLHF.